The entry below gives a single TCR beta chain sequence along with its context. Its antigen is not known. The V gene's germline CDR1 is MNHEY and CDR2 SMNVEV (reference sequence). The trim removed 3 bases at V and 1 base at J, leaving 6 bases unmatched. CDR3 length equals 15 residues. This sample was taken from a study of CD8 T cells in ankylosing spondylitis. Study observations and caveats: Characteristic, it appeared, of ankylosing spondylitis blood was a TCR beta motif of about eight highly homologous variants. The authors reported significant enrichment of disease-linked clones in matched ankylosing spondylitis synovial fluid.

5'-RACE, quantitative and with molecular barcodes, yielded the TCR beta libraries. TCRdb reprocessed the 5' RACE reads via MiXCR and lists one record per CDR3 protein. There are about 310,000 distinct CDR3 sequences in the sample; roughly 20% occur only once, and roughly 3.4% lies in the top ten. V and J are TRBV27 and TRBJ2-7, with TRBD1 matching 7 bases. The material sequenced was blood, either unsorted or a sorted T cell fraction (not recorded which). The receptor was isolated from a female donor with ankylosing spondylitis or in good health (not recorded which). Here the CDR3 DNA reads TGTGCCAGCAGTTTCCAACCGGGACAGTCCTACGAGCAGTACTTC. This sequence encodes CASSFQPGQSYEQYF.